The T cell receptor (beta chain) described here comes from a study of T cell responses to AZD1222 COVID-19 vaccine. On the study more broadly: It was second doses at about 4 or about 12 weeks that were pooled.

This clone was found once. The method was immunoSEQ multiplex PCR; TCRdb's version includes in-frame clones alone and lacks a portion of them. The table has around 180,000 clones, around 92% seen once. The germline gives CDR1 ENHRY, CDR2 SYGVKD. The CDR3 totals 14 residues. V was cut by 0 bases and J by 5 bases, with 10 bases left in between. The chain links TRBV10-3 to TRBJ1-2; D call uncertain. The receptor's source is an adult in good health. The sample here was peripheral blood, taken on day 0 of AZD1222 vaccination. Written as DNA, the CDR3 is TGTGCCATCAGTGAGTCGGGCAACGTATATGGCTACACCTTC. Protein product: CAISESGNVYGYTF.